The next 19 T cell receptor beta chains were all read from a single sample in a study of neoadjuvant anti-PD-1 for oral cavity cancer. TCRdb's copy holds only in-frame clones and misses some; the assay was immunoSEQ multiplex PCR. This sample has over 15,000 clones, with 69% found just once. The material sequenced was PBMCs, taken before nivolumab (anti-PD-1) treatment. These receptors came from a person between 40 and 80 years old with oral cavity squamous cell carcinoma.

This clone appeared a few times. CDR3 protein: CASSLGGLDQPQHF. The CDR3 DNA is TGCGCCAGCAGCTTGGGGGGTTTAGATCAGCCCCAGCATTTT. V and J are TRBV5-1 and TRBJ1-5; D is unresolved. Germline V CDR1 and CDR2: SGHRS, YFSETQ. Trimming pared 0 bases from V and 5 bases from J, leaving 9 bases between. The CDR3 extends over 14 amino acids.

V usage is TRBV20-1 and J usage is TRBJ1-1; D ambiguous. The V end lost 5 bases, the J end lost 3 bases, and 7 bases lay between the germline ends. The CDR3 is made up of 11 amino acids. Germline CDR1 is DFQATT and CDR2 is SNEGSKA (reference sequence). CDR3 sequence: CSAEPYTEAFF. CDR3 nucleotide sequence: TGCAGTGCTGAGCCCTACACTGAAGCTTTCTTT.

V is TRBV7-8 and J is TRBJ2-5, with D unclear. The CDR3 is made up of 12 amino acids. The V and J ends lost 2 bases and 3 bases respectively, with 4 bases between them. Germline V gene sequence: CDR1 SGHVS, CDR2 FQNEAQ. CDR3 nucleotides: TGTGCCAGCAGCTTACTGGAAGAGACCCAGTACTTC. This translates into CASSLLEETQYF.

V and J are TRBV11-3 and TRBJ2-2; D possibly corresponds to TRBD1 (6 bases). The CDR3 covers 14 residues. Germline-derived CDR1 and CDR2 are SGHNT and YENEEA. The V end was cut by 5 bases, the J end by 5 bases, with 12 bases between. DNA of the CDR3: TGTGCCAGCAGCCCGGACAGCATAACCGGGGAGCTGTTTTTT. Its protein product is CASSPDSITGELFF.

The chain combines TRBV5-1 with TRBJ2-5; D is uncertain. Germline-derived CDR1 and CDR2 are SGHRS and YFSETQ. V was pared by 0 bases and J by 4 bases, with 7 bases between. The CDR3 has 13 residues. The CDR3 loop reads CASSLVSGETQYF. CDR3 DNA: TGCGCCAGCAGCTTGGTTTCGGGAGAGACCCAGTACTTC.

This clone was seen only a few times. V is TRBV9 and J is TRBJ2-7; 12 bases agree with TRBD2. J gave up 2 bases and V 5 bases, and 2 bases lay outside the gene matches. The CDR3 runs 14 residues. Looked up from germline, CDR1 is SGDLS and CDR2 is YYNGEE. The DNA for the CDR3 is TGTGCCAGCAGTACTAGCGGGGGGACCTACGAGCAGTACTTC. This encodes CASSTSGGTYEQYF.

The V and J genes are TRBV29-1 and TRBJ2-5, with a tentative D call TRBD1 (6 bases). V was shortened by 2 bases and J by 1 base, with 8 bases between the two germline ends. CDR1 is SQVTM and CDR2 is ANQGSEA in the germline V gene. The CDR3 length is 13 residues. The CDR3 sequence is CSVERTAQETQYF. The CDR3 nucleotides read TGCAGCGTTGAAAGGACAGCCCAAGAGACCCAGTACTTC.

J is TRBJ2-5 and V is TRBV4-1, with TRBD2 as a possible D gene (6 bases). V was shortened by 4 bases and J by 5 bases, with 20 bases between the two germline ends. This CDR3 region has 16 residues. The germline V gene has CDR1 MGHRA and CDR2 YSYEKL. CDR3 bases: TGCGCCAGCAGCCCAGCCTCCGGGACGCGGGGCGAGACCCAGTACTTC. It yields the protein CASSPASGTRGETQYF.

This chain connects TRBV9 to TRBJ2-1; 10 nucleotides match TRBD2. There are 17 residues in the CDR3. Germline trimming cut 0 bases from V and 10 bases from J; bases unmatched to any gene: 13. Per germline, CDR1 SGDLS and CDR2 YYNGEE. The CDR3 DNA sequence: TGTGCCAGCAGCGTAGGGTACAGCGGGAGGGCCCCGGGGGAGCAGTTCTTC. Its translation: CASSVGYSGRAPGEQFF.

The chain combines TRBV6-5 with TRBJ2-7, with TRBD2 matching 12 bases. V was clipped by 5 bases and J by 2 bases; unmatched bases: 1. CDR3 length: 14 residues. The germline gives CDR1 MNHEY, CDR2 SVGAGI. CDR3 in DNA: TGTGCCAGCAGTAGACTAGCGGGAGCCTACGAGCAGTACTTC. The encoded protein is CASSRLAGAYEQYF.

A few counts support this clone. This chain uses TRBV6-6 with TRBJ2-1, with 7 nucleotides matching TRBD1. CDR3 size: 15 residues. Unmatched junction bases numbered 7, after V lost 6 bases and J lost 2 bases. In germline, CDR1 is MNHNY, CDR2 SVGAGI (reference sequence). The CDR3 loop reads CASRSSGTAYNEQFF. DNA for the CDR3: TGTGCCAGCAGAAGTTCCGGGACAGCCTACAATGAGCAGTTCTTC.

This rearrangement joins TRBV5-1 to TRBJ2-7; the D is unclear. V shed 4 bases and J shed 3 bases, with 14 bases lying between them. Germline V gene data show CDR1 as SGHRS and CDR2 as YFSETQ. The CDR3 consists of 14 residues. CDR3 region: CASSVDRTLYEQYF. The CDR3 region has the DNA TGCGCCAGCAGCGTGGACCGGACCCTCTACGAGCAGTACTTC. Full variable domain (missing parts from reference TRBV5-1 and TRBJ2-7): KAGVTQTPRYLIKTRGQQVTLSCSPISGHRSVSWYQQTPGQGLQFLFEYFSETQRNKGNFPGRFSGRQFSNSRSEMNVSTLELGDSALYLCASSVDRTLYEQYFGPGTRLTVT.

V usage is TRBV6-5 and J usage is TRBJ1-2, with TRBD1 matching 9 bases. There are 15 residues in the CDR3. Trimming at V came to 5 bases and at J to 2 bases, leaving 6 bases not matched to a gene. Per germline, CDR1 MNHEY and CDR2 SVGAGI. The CDR3 DNA follows: TGTGCCAGCAGTGGTCCCGGGACAGGGAACTATGGCTACACCTTC. Translation: CASSGPGTGNYGYTF.

The V call is TRBV28, the J call TRBJ1-5; 8 nucleotides match TRBD1. Germline V gene lookup returns CDR1 MDHEN and CDR2 SYDVKM. The CDR3 loop spans 16 amino acids. The ends lost 4 bases at V and 3 bases at J; junction bases unmatched: 8. CDR3 region: CASSYPRDRNNQPQHF. CDR3 sequence (DNA): TGTGCCAGCAGTTACCCCCGGGACAGGAACAATCAGCCCCAGCATTTT.

Comments on this clone: An end of the junction does not agree with germline; a read error may underlie this. The J gene is TRBJ2-2, the V gene TRBV7-7; tentatively, D is TRBD1 (5 bases). There are 15 residues in the CDR3. The V gene's germline CDR1 is SSHAT and CDR2 FNYEAQ (reference sequence). CDR3 nucleotide sequence: TGTGCTAGCAGACCTACCACAGGGAACACCGGGGAGCTGTTTTTT. Its translation is CASRPTTGNTGELFF.

V is TRBV10-3 and J is TRBJ2-5, with D possibly TRBD1 on 5 matching bases. Per germline, CDR1 ENHRY and CDR2 SYGVKD. The length of the CDR3 is 15 residues. Deletions cut 0 bases from V and 5 bases from J, with 13 bases between. CDR3 DNA sequence: TGTGCCATCAGTGAGTCAAGGGGCGCAGGGGAGACCCAGTACTTC. Protein product: CAISESRGAGETQYF.

V and J are TRBV5-4 and TRBJ1-2; maybe TRBD1 (5 bases). Trimming removed 4 bases at V and 2 bases at J, with 12 bases between. There are 14 residues in the CDR3. Germline V CDR1 and CDR2: SGHNT, YYREEE (reference sequence). The CDR3 bases are TGTGCCAGCAGCCGGGACGGACAAAACTATGGCTACACCTTC. It yields the protein CASSRDGQNYGYTF.

The J gene is TRBJ2-3, the V gene TRBV28, with D maybe TRBD2 (5 bases). The CDR3 covers 13 residues. Germline CDR1 MDHEN, CDR2 SYDVKM. V dropped 4 bases and J dropped 5 bases, with 10 bases sitting between them. This CDR3 is CASSWSRVDTQYF. Here the CDR3 DNA reads TGTGCCAGCAGTTGGTCGCGGGTAGATACGCAGTATTTT.

The chain carries TRBV6-5 and TRBJ1-1, with D possibly TRBD1 on 6 matching bases. V was pared by 2 bases and J by 7 bases, with 14 bases between. CDR3 length: 14 amino acids. Germline V lookup: CDR1 MNHEY, CDR2 SVGAGI. The CDR3 coding sequence is TGTGCCAGCAGTTACCTACAGGGTAGTGGTGAAGCTTTCTTT. Its protein is CASSYLQGSGEAFF.